This record looks at one T cell receptor beta chain sequence and its context. A read error may produce the germline difference seen at one junction end. The authors made cDNA by 5'RACE with 10-nucleotide random UMIs. MiXCR, run by TCRdb on the 5' RACE reads, gives a single entry per CDR3 protein. In the table there are about 41,000 distinct CDR3 sequences, about 14% of which are singletons. This sample is drawn from a study of neurological immune-mediated disorders. Per the germline V gene, CDR1 is SGHRS and CDR2 is YFSETQ. This CDR3 region has 19 residues. The sequencing sample was made of CD4+ T cells from blood. The TCR comes from a woman aged 60-75 years with HTLV-1-associated myelopathy (HAM/TSP). V gene TRBV5-1 combines with J gene TRBJ2-3; 11 bases align to TRBD1. CDR3 residues: CAISFPGTGGLLAADTQYF. The DNA of the CDR3 is TGCGCCATCAGCTTCCCCGGGACAGGGGGTTTGTTGGCGGCAGATACGCAGTATTTT.